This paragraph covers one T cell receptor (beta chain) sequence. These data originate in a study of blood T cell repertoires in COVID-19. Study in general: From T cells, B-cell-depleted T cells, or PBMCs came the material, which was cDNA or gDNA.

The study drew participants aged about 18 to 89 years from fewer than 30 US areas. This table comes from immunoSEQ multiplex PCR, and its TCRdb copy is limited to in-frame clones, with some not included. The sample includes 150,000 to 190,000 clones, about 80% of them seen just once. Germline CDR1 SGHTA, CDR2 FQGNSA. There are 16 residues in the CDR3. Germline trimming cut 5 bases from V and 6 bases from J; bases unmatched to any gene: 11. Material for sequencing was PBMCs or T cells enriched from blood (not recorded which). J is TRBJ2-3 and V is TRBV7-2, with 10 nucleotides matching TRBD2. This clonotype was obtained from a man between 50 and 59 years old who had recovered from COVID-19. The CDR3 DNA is TGTGCCAGCAGCCCCGGCCCTAGCGGGGGTACGGATACGCAGTATTTT. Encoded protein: CASSPGPSGGTDTQYF.